A single sample is the source of the 6 T cell receptor beta chains below, sequenced in a study of a mutant IDH1 vaccine in newly diagnosed glioma. As for time point: week 35, safety follow-up. Mutant IDH1 20-mer peptide, at 300 ug, made up each vaccine dose, with topical imiquimod. The data were produced by immunoSEQ multiplex PCR, yet TCRdb's version contains in-frame clones alone and is incomplete. The sample carries fewer than 70,000 clones, around nine tenths recorded once. Their target antigens are unknown. Here the sequenced sample was PBMCs, taken from a glioma patient whose treatment included an IDH1 peptide vaccine. The source of these receptors is a man between 25 and 39 years old with glioma.

This rearrangement joins TRBV5-8 to TRBJ1-2, with D possibly matching TRBD1 (6 bases). The CDR3 consists of 12 residues. Germline loops: CDR1 SGHTS, CDR2 YDEGEE. Trimming left V 1 base short and J 7 bases short, with 8 bases between. CDR3: CASSLTGLGYTF. The DNA of the CDR3 is TGTGCCAGCAGCTTGACAGGGCTTGGCTACACCTTC.

J is TRBJ2-7 and V is TRBV9; 7 nucleotides match TRBD2. Germline assignment: CDR1 SGDLS and CDR2 YYNGEE. The CDR3 loop spans 16 amino acids. Losses at the gene ends were 0 bases for V and 1 base for J; bases not matched to a gene: 7. The CDR3 loop reads CASSVAETSWSYEQYF. The CDR3 coding sequence is TGTGCCAGCAGCGTAGCCGAGACTAGCTGGTCCTACGAGCAGTACTTC.

CDR3 loop: CASSPGTGIQETQYF. CDR3 in DNA: TGTGCCAGCAGCCCAGGTACGGGAATCCAAGAGACCCAGTACTTC. The chain carries TRBV9 and TRBJ2-5; a weak D match, TRBD2 (5 bases). The CDR3 is 15 amino acids. CDR1 and CDR2 (germline): SGDLS, YYNGEE. Between the trimmed V and J ends, which lost 4 bases and 1 base, there was a span of 14 bases.

This chain connects TRBV15 to TRBJ2-5; possible D gene TRBD1, 5 bases. The length of the CDR3 is 14 residues. Germline V CDR1 and CDR2: LNHNV, YYDKDF (reference sequence). The V end lost 3 bases, the J end lost 2 bases, and 10 bases lay between the germline ends. The CDR3 nucleotides are TGTGCCACCAGCAGCCCGACAGTACAAGAGACCCAGTACTTC. The encoded protein is CATSSPTVQETQYF.

The rearrangement joins TRBV30 to TRBJ2-1; 7 bases are a match to TRBD2. Germline lookup yields CDR1 GTSNPN and CDR2 SVGIG (reference sequence). V was pared by 2 bases and J by 8 bases, with 9 bases of the junction left unmatched. CDR3 length: 14 residues. The CDR3, as DNA: TGTGCCTGGAGTAGGGCTAGCGGTACGGATGAGCAGTTCTTC. Residues: CAWSRASGTDEQFF.

The chain recombines TRBV7-8 with TRBJ2-1; the match to TRBD2 covers 11 bases. Germline V gene data show CDR1 as SGHVS and CDR2 as FQNEAQ. The CDR3 contains 20 residues. V gave up 0 bases and J gave up 6 bases; unmatched junction bases: 16. DNA for the CDR3: TGTGCCAGCAGCTTAGCGATTTTGCGCACTAGCGGGAGCCTAACCAATGAGCAGTTCTTC. It is translated as CASSLAILRTSGSLTNEQFF.